The rows below give T cell receptor beta chains drawn from one sample of a study of cytomegalovirus exposure and HLA in healthy donors. Here immunoSEQ multiplex PCR was the method, and the copy in TCRdb shows in-frame clones only, minus some. In the table there are tens of thousands of clones, more than 60% of which are singletons. Specimen: PBMCs. The receptors come from a male donor in good health and CMV-seropositive. Both conserved end residues are part of each CDR3. D genes are given only for firm matches. Only part of the rows carry a size: once, few, many, or a class if the clone is expanded.

TRBD2	TRBV18	TRBJ2-3	-	CASSGLAGYRSTDTQYF	TGTGCCAGCTCAGGCCTAGCGGGATACCGTAGCACAGATACGCAGTATTTT
-	TRBV6-1	TRBJ1-2	few	CANPRDRGNYGYTF	TGTGCCAACCCGCGAGATAGAGGAAACTATGGCTACACCTTC
-	TRBV2	TRBJ2-7	-	CASSVNYEQYF	TGTGCCAGCAGTGTAAACTACGAGCAGTACTTC
-	TRBV2	TRBJ2-3	-	CASSEIAAYTDTQYF	TGTGCCAGCAGTGAAATAGCGGCATACACAGATACGCAGTATTTT
-	TRBV4-2	TRBJ1-2	-	CASSRGRNYGYTF	TGTGCCAGCAGCCGAGGGCGGAACTATGGCTACACCTTC
-	TRBV7-2	TRBJ1-4	-	CASSLDPEEKLFF	TGTGCCAGCAGCTTAGATCCAGAAGAAAAACTGTTTTTT
TRBD1	TRBV9	TRBJ1-1	-	CASSAQPTGGAAFF	TGTGCCAGCAGCGCACAGCCGACAGGGGGTGCAGCTTTCTTT
-	TRBV29-1	TRBJ2-1	-	CSVAGGNSYNEQFF	TGCAGCGTGGCAGGAGGCAACTCCTACAATGAGCAGTTCTTC
TRBD1	TRBV9	TRBJ1-1	-	CASSVSGTGILYTEAFF	TGTGCCAGCAGCGTGAGCGGGACAGGGATACTCTACACTGAAGCTTTCTTT
-	TRBV6-1	TRBJ1-1	-	CASSAATANTEAFF	TGTGCCAGCAGTGCGGCGACAGCGAACACTGAAGCTTTCTTT
-	TRBV9	TRBJ1-4	-	CASSVFGMGAEKLFF	TGTGCCAGCAGCGTATTCGGAATGGGGGCTGAAAAACTGTTTTTT
TRBD1	TRBV28	TRBJ1-3	-	CASSLDRVGNTIYF	TGTGCCAGCAGTTTAGACAGGGTAGGAAACACCATATATTTT
TRBD1	TRBV30	TRBJ2-5	-	CAWGEDRGRETQYF	TGTGCCTGGGGGGAAGACAGGGGGCGAGAGACCCAGTACTTC
-	TRBV7-8	TRBJ1-5	-	CASSLLEGGNQPQHF	TGTGCCAGCAGCTTACTTGAGGGGGGCAATCAGCCCCAGCATTTT
TRBD1	TRBV7-8	TRBJ2-1	-	CASSRSGGWNNEQFF	TGTGCCAGCAGCCGCTCAGGGGGTTGGAACAATGAGCAGTTCTTC
TRBD1	TRBV7-9	TRBJ2-7	-	CASSFSGQGVLKQYF	TGTGCCAGCAGCTTTTCAGGACAGGGAGTTTTAAAGCAGTACTTC
-	TRBV6-5	TRBJ1-6	-	CASRDGNRYNSPLHF	TGTGCCAGCAGGGACGGGAACCGCTATAATTCACCCCTCCACTTT